What follows are 3 T cell receptor beta chains derived from one specimen sequenced in a study of T cells in Graves' hyperthyroidism and ophthalmopathy. RNA transcripts gave rise to amplified TCR beta CDR3 regions. The HTBI primer set served for first-round RT-PCR of the TCR CDR3. One entry per CDR3 protein results from TCRdb running MiXCR on the multiplex PCR reads. The sample holds about 300,000 distinct CDR3 sequences, about an eighth seen once. Sequenced material: blood. Receptor source: a woman in her twenties or thirties with Graves' hyperthyroidism that later progressed to Graves' ophthalmopathy.

This clonotype was seen repeatedly, ten times or more. The chain joins TRBV5-1 to TRBJ2-3; 7 nucleotides line up with TRBD2. This CDR3 is built from 15 residues. The germline gives CDR1 SGHRS, CDR2 YFSETQ. The V gene end was trimmed by 5 bases and the J gene end by 0 bases; junction bases not matched to a gene: 6. Here the CDR3 reads CASRTPSGSTDTQYF. CDR3 DNA: TGCGCCAGCAGAACCCCTAGCGGAAGCACAGATACGCAGTATTTT.

This clonotype came up many times. The chain links TRBV2 to TRBJ1-1, with TRBD1 matching over 7 bases. There are 14 residues in the CDR3. V shed 1 base, J shed 5 bases, and the junction held 4 bases outside the gene matches. The germline gives CDR1 SNHLY, CDR2 FYNNEI. The CDR3 loop reads CASSEGQGGTEAFF. In DNA form, the CDR3 reads TGTGCCAGCAGTGAAGGACAGGGTGGAACTGAAGCTTTCTTT.

As to this clonotype: A much larger clone lies one base from this, so it may be a read error. The rearrangement links TRBV13 to TRBJ2-2; unclear D gene. Germline loops: CDR1 PRHDT, CDR2 FYEKMQ (reference sequence). V was trimmed by 5 bases and J by 7 bases, leaving 11 bases between them. CDR3 size: 13 residues. In DNA form, the CDR3 reads TGTGCCAGCAGCGGCCGCTGGGGCGGGGAGCTGTTTTTT. It is translated as CASSGRWGGELFF.